This T cell receptor beta chain appears in the sequencing data of a study of CD8 T cells in ankylosing spondylitis. Library preparation for TCR beta used quantitative 5'-RACE with molecular barcodes. MiXCR, run by TCRdb on the 5' RACE reads, gives a single entry per CDR3 protein. The sample lists under 300,000 distinct CDR3 sequences; about 10% were seen once. The sample holds many counts of this clonotype. The clonotype was recovered from a male donor with ankylosing spondylitis or in good health (not recorded which). The sequencing sample was made of blood, either unsorted or a sorted T cell fraction (not recorded which).

CDR3: CASSFGYSSTNEQFF. In nucleotides, the CDR3 is TGCGCCAGCAGCTTCGGGTACAGCTCTACAAATGAGCAGTTCTTC. The V call is TRBV5-1, the J call TRBJ2-1, with D unclear. Germline values: CDR1 SGHRS, CDR2 YFSETQ. V gave up 2 bases and J gave up 7 bases, with 16 bases separating them. The CDR3 runs to 15 residues.